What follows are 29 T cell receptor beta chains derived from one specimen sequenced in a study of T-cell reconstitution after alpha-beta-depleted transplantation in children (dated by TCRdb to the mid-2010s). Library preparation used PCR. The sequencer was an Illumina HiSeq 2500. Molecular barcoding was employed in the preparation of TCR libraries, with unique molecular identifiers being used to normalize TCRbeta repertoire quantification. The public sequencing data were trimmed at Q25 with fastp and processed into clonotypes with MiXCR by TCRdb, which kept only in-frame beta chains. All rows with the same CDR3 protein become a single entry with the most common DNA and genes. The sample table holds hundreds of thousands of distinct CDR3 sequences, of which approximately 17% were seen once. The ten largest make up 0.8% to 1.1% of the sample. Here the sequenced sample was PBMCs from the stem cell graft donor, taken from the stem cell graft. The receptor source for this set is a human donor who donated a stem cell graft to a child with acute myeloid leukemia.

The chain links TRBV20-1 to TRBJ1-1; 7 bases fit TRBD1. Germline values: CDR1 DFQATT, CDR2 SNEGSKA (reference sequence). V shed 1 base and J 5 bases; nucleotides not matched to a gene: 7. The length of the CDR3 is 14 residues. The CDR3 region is CSARAQGRGTEAFF. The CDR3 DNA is TGCAGTGCTAGAGCGCAGGGCAGGGGGACTGAAGCTTTCTTT.

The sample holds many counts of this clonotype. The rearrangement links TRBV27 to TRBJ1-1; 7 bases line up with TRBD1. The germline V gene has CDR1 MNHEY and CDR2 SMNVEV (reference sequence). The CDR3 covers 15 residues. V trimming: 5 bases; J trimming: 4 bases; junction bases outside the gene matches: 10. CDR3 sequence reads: CASSPPPTGATEAFF. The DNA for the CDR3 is TGTGCCAGCAGTCCCCCCCCCACAGGGGCCACTGAAGCTTTCTTT.

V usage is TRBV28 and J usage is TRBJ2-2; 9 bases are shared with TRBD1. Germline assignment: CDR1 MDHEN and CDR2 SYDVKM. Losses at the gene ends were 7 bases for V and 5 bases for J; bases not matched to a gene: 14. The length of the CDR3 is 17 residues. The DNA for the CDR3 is TGTGCCAGCACCATCCTCGGACAGGGGCGGGAGACCGGGGAGCTGTTTTTT. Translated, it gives CASTILGQGRETGELFF. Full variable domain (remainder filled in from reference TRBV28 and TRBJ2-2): DVKVTQSSRYLVKRTGEKVFLECVQDMDHENMFWYRQDPGLGLRLIYFSYDVKMKEKGDIPEGYSVSREKKERFSLILESASTNQTSMYLCASTILGQGRETGELFFGEGSRLTVL.

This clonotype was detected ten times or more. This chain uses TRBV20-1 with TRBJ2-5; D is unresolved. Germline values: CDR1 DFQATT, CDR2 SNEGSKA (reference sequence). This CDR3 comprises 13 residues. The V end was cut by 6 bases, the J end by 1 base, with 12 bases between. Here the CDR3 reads CSAHIVSQETQYF. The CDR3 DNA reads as TGCAGTGCCCACATAGTGTCCCAAGAGACCCAGTACTTC.

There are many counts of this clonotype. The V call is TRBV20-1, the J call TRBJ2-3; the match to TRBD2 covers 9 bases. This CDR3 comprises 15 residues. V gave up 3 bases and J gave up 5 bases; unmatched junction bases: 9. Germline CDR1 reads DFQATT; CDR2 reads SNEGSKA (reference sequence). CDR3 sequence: CSASYGGGAGDTQYF. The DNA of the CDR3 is TGCAGTGCTAGCTACGGCGGGGGGGCTGGAGATACGCAGTATTTT.

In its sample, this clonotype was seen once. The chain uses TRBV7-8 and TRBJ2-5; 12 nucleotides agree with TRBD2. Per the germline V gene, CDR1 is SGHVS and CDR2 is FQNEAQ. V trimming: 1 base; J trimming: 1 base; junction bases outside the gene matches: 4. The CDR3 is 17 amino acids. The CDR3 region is CASSLELAGGTQETQYF. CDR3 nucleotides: TGTGCCAGCAGCTTAGAACTAGCGGGGGGTACCCAAGAGACCCAGTACTTC. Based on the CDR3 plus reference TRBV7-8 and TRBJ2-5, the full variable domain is GAGVSQSPRYKVAKRGQDVALRCDPISGHVSLFWYQQALGQGPEFLTYFQNEAQLDKSGLPSDRFFAERPEGSVSTLKIQRTQQEDSAVYLCASSLELAGGTQETQYFGPGTRLLVL.

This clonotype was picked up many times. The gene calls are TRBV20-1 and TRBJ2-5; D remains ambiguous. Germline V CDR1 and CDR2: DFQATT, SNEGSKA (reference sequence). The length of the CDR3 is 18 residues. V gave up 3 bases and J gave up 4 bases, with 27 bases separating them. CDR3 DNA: TGCAGTGCTAGTCTCGATTTGTCTAGATCTTCGTTGGGAGAGACCCAGTACTTC. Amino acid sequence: CSASLDLSRSSLGETQYF.

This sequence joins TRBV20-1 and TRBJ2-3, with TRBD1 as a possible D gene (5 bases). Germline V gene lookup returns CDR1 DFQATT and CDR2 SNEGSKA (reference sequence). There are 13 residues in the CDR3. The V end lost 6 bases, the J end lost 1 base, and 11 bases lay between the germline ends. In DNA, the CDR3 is TGCAGTGCCGAAGTCAGGGGCACAGATACGCAGTATTTT. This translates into CSAEVRGTDTQYF.

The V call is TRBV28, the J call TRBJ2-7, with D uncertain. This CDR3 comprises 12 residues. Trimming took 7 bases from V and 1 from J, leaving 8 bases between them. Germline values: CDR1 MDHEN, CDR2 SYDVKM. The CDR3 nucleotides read TGTGCCAGCAAAGGTTTTTCCTACGAGCAGTACTTC. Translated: CASKGFSYEQYF.

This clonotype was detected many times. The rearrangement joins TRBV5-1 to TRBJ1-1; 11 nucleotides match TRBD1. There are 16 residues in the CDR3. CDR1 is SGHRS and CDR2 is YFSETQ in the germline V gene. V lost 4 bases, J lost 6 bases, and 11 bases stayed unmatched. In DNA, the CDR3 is TGCGCCAGCAGCCTTGGACAGGGGGCGCGTTTGGCTGAAGCTTTCTTT. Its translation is CASSLGQGARLAEAFF.

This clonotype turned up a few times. The CDR3 here is CASKNGEKLFF. CDR3 coding DNA: TGTGCCAGCAAGAATGGTGAAAAACTGTTTTTT. This chain joins TRBV12-3 or TRBV12-4 and TRBJ1-4; D is unresolved. The V and J ends lost 7 bases and 7 bases respectively, with 7 bases between them. This CDR3 contains 11 residues.

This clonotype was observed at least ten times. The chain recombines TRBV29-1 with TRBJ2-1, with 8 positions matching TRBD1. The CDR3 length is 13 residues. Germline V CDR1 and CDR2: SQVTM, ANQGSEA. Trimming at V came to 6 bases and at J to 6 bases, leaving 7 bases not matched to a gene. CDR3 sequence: CSVRDRGGNEQFF. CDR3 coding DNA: TGCAGCGTCCGAGACAGGGGTGGCAATGAGCAGTTCTTC.

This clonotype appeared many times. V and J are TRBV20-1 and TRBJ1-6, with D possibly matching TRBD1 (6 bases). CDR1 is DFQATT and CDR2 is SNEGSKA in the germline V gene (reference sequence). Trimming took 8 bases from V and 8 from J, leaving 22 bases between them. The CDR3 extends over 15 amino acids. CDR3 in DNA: TGCAGTCGCCGGACAGTCCAGGCGTCGGATTCACCCCTCCACTTT. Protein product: CSRRTVQASDSPLHF.

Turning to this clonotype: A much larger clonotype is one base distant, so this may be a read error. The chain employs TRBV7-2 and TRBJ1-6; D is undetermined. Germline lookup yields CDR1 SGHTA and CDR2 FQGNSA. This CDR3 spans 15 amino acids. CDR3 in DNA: TGTGCCAGCAGCTTAGAAAAGAGCGGGCATTCACCCATCCACTTT. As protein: CASSLEKSGHSPIHF.

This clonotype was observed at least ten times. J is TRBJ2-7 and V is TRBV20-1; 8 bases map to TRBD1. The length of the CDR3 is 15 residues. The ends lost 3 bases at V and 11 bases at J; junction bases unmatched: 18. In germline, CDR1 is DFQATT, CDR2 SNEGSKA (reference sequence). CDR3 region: CSARHGGQATTKEYF. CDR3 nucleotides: TGCAGTGCTAGGCATGGGGGACAGGCCACCACCAAGGAGTACTTC.

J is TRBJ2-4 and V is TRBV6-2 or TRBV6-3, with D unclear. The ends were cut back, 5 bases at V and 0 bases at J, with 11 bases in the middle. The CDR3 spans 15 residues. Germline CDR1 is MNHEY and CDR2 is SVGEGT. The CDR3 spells CASSPVWEAKNIQYF. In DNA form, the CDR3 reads TGTGCCAGCAGTCCCGTATGGGAAGCCAAAAACATTCAGTACTTC.

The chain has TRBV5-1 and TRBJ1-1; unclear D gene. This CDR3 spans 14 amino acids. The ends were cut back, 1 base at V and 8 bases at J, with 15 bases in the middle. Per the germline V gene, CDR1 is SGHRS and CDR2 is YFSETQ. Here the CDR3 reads CASSLLSRVGEAFF. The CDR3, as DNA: TGCGCCAGCAGCTTGCTATCTCGAGTCGGCGAAGCTTTCTTT.

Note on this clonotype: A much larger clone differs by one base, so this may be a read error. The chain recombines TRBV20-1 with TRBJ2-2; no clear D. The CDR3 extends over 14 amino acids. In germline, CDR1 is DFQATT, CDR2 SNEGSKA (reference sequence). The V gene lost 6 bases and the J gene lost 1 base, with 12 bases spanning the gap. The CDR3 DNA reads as TGCAGTGCCTCTAGGGTTGGGAACACCGGGGAGCTGTTTTTT. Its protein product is CSASRVGNTGELFF.

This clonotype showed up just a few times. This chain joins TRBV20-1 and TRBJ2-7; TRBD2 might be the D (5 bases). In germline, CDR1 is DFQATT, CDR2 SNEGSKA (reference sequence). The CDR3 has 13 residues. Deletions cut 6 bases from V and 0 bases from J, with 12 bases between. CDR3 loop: CSALEEDSYEQYV. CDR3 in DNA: TGCAGTGCCTTGGAGGAGGACTCCTACGAGCAGTACGTC.

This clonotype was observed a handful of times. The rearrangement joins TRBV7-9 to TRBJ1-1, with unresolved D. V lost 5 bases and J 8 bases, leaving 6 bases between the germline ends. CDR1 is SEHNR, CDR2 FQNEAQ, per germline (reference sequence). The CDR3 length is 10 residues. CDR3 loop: CASSHYEAFF. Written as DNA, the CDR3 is TGTGCCAGCAGCCATTACGAAGCTTTCTTT.

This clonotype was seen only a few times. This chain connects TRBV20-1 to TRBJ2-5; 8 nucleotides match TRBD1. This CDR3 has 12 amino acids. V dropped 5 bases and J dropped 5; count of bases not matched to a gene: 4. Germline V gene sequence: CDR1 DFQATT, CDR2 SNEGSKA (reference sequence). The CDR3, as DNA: TGCAGTGCTTTCCGGGACAGGGAGACCCAGTACTTC. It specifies CSAFRDRETQYF.

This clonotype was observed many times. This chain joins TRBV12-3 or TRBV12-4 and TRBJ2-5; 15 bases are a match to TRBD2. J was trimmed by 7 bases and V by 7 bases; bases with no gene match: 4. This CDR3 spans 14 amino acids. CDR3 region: CASIRTSGGGTQYF. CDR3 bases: TGTGCCAGCATTCGGACTAGCGGGGGGGGGACCCAGTACTTC.

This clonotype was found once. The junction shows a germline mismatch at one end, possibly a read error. The CDR3 DNA reads TGCGCCAGCTGCCAAGAAGCAGGGGTAGCGGGGGCCCTGTCCACAGATACGCAGTATTTT. Translating it yields CASCQEAGVAGALSTDTQYF. The chain recombines TRBV4-3 with TRBJ2-3; the match to TRBD2 covers 9 bases. This CDR3 has 20 residues. CDR1 is LGHNA, CDR2 YSLEER, per germline.

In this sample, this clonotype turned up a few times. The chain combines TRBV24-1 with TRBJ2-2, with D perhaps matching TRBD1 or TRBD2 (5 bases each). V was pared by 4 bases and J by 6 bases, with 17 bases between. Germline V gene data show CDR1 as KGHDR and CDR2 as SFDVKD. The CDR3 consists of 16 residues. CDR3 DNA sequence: TGTGCCACCAGTGACCCGGGACGGGCAACGGCCGGGGAGCTGTTTTTT. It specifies CATSDPGRATAGELFF.

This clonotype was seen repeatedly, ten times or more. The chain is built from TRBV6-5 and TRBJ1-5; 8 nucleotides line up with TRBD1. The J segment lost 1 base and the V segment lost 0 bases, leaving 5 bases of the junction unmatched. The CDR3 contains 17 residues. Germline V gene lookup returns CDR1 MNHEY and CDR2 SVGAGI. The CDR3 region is CASSYSRQGASNQPQHF. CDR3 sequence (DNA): TGTGCCAGCAGTTACTCGAGGCAGGGGGCGAGCAATCAGCCCCAGCATTTT.

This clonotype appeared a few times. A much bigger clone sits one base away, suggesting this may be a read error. In nucleotides, the CDR3 is TGTGCCAGCAGCTGGACAGGGAGTGAGCAGTTCTTC. The encoded protein is CASSWTGSEQFF. The rearrangement links TRBV7-2 to TRBJ2-1; TRBD1 matches at 8 bases. CDR3 length: 12 residues. V trimming: 4 bases; J trimming: 9 bases; junction bases outside the gene matches: 2. The V gene's germline CDR1 is SGHTA and CDR2 FQGNSA. Full variable domain (missing parts from reference TRBV7-2 and TRBJ2-1): GAGVSQSPSNKVTEKGKDVELRCDPISGHTALYWYRQSLGQGLEFLIYFQGNSAPDKSGLPSDRFSAERTGGSVSTLTIQRTQQEDSAVYLCASSWTGSEQFFGPGTRLTVL.

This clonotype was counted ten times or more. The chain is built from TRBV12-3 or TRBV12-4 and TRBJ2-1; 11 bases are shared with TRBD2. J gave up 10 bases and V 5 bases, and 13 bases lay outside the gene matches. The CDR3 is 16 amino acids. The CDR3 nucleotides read TGTGCCAGCAGTCCGTTTGGTAGCGGGGGGGGAGTCGAGCAGTTCTTC. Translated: CASSPFGSGGGVEQFF.

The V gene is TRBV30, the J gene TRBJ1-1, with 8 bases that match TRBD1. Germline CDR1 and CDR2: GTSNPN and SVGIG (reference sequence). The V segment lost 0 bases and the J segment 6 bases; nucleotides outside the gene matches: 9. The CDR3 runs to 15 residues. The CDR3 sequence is CAWSVLGQGDAEAFF. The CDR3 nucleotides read TGTGCCTGGAGTGTACTAGGACAGGGAGACGCTGAAGCTTTCTTT.

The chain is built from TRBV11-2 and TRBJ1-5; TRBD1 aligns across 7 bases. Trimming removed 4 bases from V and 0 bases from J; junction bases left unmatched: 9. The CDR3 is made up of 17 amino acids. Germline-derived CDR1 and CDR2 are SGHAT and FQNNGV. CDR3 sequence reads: CASSYRDSPYSNQPQHF. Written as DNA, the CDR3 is TGTGCCAGCAGCTACCGGGACAGTCCGTATAGCAATCAGCCCCAGCATTTT.